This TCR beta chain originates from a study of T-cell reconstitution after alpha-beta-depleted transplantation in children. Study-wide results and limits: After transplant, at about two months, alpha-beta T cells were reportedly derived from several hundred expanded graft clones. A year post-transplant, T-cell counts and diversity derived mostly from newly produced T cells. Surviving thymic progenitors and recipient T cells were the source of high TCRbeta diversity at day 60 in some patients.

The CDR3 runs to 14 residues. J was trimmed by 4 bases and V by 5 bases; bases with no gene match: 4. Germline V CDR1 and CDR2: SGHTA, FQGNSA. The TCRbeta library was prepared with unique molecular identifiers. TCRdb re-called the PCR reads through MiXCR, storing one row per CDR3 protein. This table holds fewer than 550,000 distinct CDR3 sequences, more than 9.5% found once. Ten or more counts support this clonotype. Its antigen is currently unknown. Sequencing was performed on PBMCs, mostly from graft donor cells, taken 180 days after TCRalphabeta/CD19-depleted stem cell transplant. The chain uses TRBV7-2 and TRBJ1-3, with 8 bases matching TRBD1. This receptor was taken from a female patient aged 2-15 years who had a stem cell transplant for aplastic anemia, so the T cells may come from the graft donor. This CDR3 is CASSPDRGGNTIYF. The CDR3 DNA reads TGTGCCAGCAGCCCAGACAGGGGAGGAAACACCATATATTTT.